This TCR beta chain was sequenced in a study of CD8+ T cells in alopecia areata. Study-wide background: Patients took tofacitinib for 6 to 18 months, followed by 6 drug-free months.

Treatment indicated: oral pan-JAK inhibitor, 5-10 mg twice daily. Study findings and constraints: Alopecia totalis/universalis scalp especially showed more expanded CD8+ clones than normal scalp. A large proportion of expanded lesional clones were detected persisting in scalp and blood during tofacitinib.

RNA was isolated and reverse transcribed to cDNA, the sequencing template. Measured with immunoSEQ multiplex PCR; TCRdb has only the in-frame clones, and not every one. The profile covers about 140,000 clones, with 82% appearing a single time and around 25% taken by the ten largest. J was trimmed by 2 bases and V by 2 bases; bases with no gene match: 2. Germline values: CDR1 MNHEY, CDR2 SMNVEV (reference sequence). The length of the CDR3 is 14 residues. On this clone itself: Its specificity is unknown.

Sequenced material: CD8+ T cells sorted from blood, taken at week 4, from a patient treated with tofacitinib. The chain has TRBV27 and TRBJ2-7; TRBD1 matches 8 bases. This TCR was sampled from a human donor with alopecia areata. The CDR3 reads CASSLDRGAYEQYF. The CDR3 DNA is TGTGCCAGCAGTTTAGACAGGGGAGCCTACGAGCAGTACTTC.